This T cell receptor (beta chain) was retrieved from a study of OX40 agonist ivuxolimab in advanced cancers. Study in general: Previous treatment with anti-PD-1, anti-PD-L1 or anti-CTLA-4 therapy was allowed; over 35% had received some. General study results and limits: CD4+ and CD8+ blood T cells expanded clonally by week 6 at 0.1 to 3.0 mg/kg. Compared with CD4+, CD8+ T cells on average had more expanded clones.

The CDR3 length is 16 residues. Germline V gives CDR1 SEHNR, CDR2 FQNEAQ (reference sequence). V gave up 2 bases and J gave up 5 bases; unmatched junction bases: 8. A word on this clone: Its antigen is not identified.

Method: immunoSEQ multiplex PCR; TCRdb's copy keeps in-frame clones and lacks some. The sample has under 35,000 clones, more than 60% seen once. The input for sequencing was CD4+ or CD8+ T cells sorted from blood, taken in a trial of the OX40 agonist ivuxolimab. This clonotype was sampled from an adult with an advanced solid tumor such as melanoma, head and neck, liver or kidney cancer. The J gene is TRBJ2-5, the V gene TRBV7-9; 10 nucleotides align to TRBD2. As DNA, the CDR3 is TGTGCCAGCAGCTTACGGGTAGCGGGGGGTACGGAGACCCAGTACTTC. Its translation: CASSLRVAGGTETQYF.